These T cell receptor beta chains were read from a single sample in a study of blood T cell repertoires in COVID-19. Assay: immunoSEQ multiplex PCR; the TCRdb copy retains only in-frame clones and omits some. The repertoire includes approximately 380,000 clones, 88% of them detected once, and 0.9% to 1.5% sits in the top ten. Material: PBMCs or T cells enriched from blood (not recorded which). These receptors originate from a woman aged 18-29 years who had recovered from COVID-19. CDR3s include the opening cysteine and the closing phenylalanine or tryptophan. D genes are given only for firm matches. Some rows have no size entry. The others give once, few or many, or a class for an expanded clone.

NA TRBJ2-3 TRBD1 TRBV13 CASSSGQGEDPDTQYF TGTGCCAGCAGCTCGGGACAGGGCGAGGACCCAGATACGCAGTATTTT
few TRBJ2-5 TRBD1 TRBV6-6 CASSRATGPFQMGETQYF TGTGCCAGCAGTCGAGCGACAGGGCCGTTCCAGATGGGGGAGACCCAGTACTTC
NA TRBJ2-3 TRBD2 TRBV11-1 CASSQVAGGLTDTQYF TGTGCCAGCAGCCAGGTAGCGGGGGGGTTGACAGATACGCAGTATTTT
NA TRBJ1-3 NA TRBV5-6 CASSLAPGTGNTIYF TGTGCCAGCAGCTTGGCTCCGGGAACTGGAAACACCATATATTTT
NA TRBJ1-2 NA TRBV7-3 CASSHRENYGYTF TGTGCCAGCAGTCACAGGGAAAACTATGGCTACACCTTC
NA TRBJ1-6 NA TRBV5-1 CASSRGTERNSPLHF TGCGCCAGCAGCCGGGGAACTGAGAGGAATTCACCCCTCCACTTT
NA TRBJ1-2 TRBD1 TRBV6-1 CASSEPGQGGHGYTF TGTGCCAGCAGTGAACCGGGACAGGGGGGCCATGGCTACACCTTC
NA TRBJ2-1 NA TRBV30 CAWSVRRGADNEQFF TGTGCCTGGAGTGTACGACGGGGGGCGGACAATGAGCAGTTCTTC
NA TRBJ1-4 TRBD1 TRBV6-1 CASREQSGTGGVDEKLFF TGTGCCAGCAGAGAACAGTCCGGGACAGGGGGCGTCGATGAAAAACTGTTTTTT
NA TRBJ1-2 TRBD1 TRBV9 CASSTGQGSYGYTF TGTGCCAGCAGCACAGGACAGGGGAGCTATGGCTACACCTTC
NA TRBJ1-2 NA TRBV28 CASSPRGRGGYTF TGTGCCAGCAGTCCCAGGGGCCGTGGTGGCTACACCTTC
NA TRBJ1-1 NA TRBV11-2 CASSFHATDKAFF TGTGCCAGCAGCTTTCATGCAACCGACAAAGCTTTCTTT
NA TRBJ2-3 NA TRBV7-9 CASSSTTGGTDTQYF TGTGCCAGCAGCTCTACGACGGGGGGCACAGATACGCAGTATTTT
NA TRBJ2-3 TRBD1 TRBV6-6 CASSRGQGDTQYF TGTGCCAGCAGTAGGGGACAGGGAGATACGCAGTATTTT
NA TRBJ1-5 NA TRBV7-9 CASSSWGVDGNQPQHF TGTGCCAGCAGCTCTTGGGGGGTTGACGGCAATCAGCCCCAGCATTTT
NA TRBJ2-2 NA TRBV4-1 CASSQGAETGELFF TGCGCCAGCAGCCAAGGGGCTGAAACCGGGGAGCTGTTTTTT
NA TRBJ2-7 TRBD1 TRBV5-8 CASSLSGTGVYEQYF TGTGCCAGCAGCCTTAGTGGGACAGGGGTCTACGAGCAGTACTTC
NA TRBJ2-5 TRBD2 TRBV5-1 CASSLAVGLAGGETQYF TGCGCCAGCAGCTTGGCCGTAGGACTAGCGGGGGGCGAGACCCAGTACTTC
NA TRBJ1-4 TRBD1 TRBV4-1 CASSFRQGLLEKLFF TGCGCCAGCAGCTTCCGACAGGGCCTTTTGGAAAAACTGTTTTTT
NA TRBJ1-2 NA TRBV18 CASHTGTVTPLGYTF TGTGCCAGTCATACAGGGACCGTAACCCCCCTTGGCTACACCTTC
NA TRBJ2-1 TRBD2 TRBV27 CASSSAGTSSYNEQFF TGTGCCAGCAGTTCCGCCGGGACTAGCTCCTACAATGAGCAGTTCTTC
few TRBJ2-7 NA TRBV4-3 CASSQDPRYEQYF TGCGCCAGCAGCCAAGATCCGCGGTACGAGCAGTACTTC
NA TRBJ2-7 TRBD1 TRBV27 CASSLGTGLDEQYF TGTGCCAGCAGTCTCGGGACAGGGCTAGACGAGCAGTACTTC
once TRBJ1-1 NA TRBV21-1 CASTPDRVTEAFF TGTGCCAGCACCCCGGACAGGGTCACTGAAGCTTTCTTT
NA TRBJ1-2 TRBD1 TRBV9 CASSVGQGAWGYTF TGTGCCAGCAGCGTAGGACAGGGGGCATGGGGCTACACCTTC
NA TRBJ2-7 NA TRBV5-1 CASSLKGGTYEQYF TGCGCCAGCAGCTTGAAGGGAGGTACCTACGAGCAGTACTTC
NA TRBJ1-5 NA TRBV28 CASIPDRFNQSQHF TGTGCCAGCATCCCTGACAGGTTCAATCAGTCCCAGCATTTT
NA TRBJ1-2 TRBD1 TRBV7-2 CASSLGQASLYGYTF TGTGCCAGCAGCCTCGGACAGGCGAGTCTCTATGGCTACACCTTC
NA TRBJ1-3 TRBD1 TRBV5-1 CASSLAGTVSGNTIYF TGCGCCAGCAGCTTGGCGGGGACAGTCTCTGGAAACACCATATATTTT
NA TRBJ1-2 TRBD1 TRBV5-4 CASRSSWGQGASYGYTF TGTGCCAGCAGGTCCTCGTGGGGACAGGGGGCTTCCTATGGCTACACCTTC
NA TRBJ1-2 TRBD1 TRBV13 CASRTNRGREGYTF TGTGCCAGCAGAACCAACAGGGGGCGGGAGGGCTACACCTTC
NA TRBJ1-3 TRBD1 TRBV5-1 CASSEQGPSNSGNTIYF TGCGCCAGCAGTGAACAGGGGCCTTCCAACTCTGGAAACACCATATATTTT
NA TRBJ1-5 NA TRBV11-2 CASSSEPEGQPQHF TGTGCCAGCAGTTCCGAACCGGAGGGTCAGCCCCAGCATTTT
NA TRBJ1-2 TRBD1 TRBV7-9 CASSSPKDRADSYGYTF TGTGCCAGCAGCTCCCCAAAAGACAGGGCGGACTCCTATGGCTACACCTTC
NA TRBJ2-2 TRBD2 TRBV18 CASSPGLAGLSTGELFF TGTGCCAGCTCACCAGGACTAGCGGGGCTTTCCACCGGGGAGCTGTTTTTT
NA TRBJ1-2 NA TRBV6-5 CASRVTGDYGYTF TGTGCCAGCAGGGTAACAGGAGACTATGGCTACACCTTC
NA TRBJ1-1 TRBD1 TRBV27 CASSLYGQGGTEAFF TGTGCCAGCAGTTTGTATGGACAGGGAGGCACTGAAGCTTTCTTT
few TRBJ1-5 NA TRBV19 CASSNLLGRGSNQPQHF TGTGCCAGTAGTAACCTTTTAGGAAGGGGGAGCAATCAGCCCCAGCATTTT
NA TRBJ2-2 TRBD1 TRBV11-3 CASSSLTGATGELFF TGTGCCAGCAGCTCCTTGACAGGGGCGACCGGGGAGCTGTTTTTT
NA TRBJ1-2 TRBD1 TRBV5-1 CASSLGDRVFSSGYTF TGCGCCAGCAGCTTGGGGGACAGGGTTTTCAGTTCTGGCTACACCTTC
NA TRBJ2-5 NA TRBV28 CASSFAWASVQETQYF TGTGCCAGCAGTTTTGCGTGGGCGTCCGTCCAAGAGACCCAGTACTTC
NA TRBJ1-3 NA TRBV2 CASRPDSSSGNTIYF TGTGCCAGCAGACCCGACAGCTCCTCCGGAAACACCATATATTTT
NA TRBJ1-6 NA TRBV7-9 CASSPLAASYSPLHF TGTGCCAGCAGCCCCCTTGCGGCATCGTATTCACCCCTCCACTTT
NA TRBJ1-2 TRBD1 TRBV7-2 CASRPTGGYGYTF TGTGCCAGCAGGCCGACAGGGGGCTATGGCTACACCTTC
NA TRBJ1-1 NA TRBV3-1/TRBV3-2 CASSQVGKPNTEAFF TGTGCCAGCAGCCAAGTGGGCAAGCCGAACACTGAAGCTTTCTTT
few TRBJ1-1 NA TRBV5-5 CASSLEGRGSEAFF TGTGCCAGCAGCTTGGAAGGTCGGGGTTCGGAAGCTTTCTTT
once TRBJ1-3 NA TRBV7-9 CASSLVRAEDTIYF TGTGCCAGCAGCTTAGTCAGGGCAGAAGACACCATATATTTT
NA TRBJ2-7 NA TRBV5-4 CASSVGQDYEQYF TGTGCCAGCAGCGTCGGACAAGACTACGAGCAGTACTTC
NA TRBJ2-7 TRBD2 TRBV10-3 CAISESSGGLSGEQYF TGTGCCATCAGTGAGTCAAGCGGGGGACTTTCGGGGGAGCAGTACTTC
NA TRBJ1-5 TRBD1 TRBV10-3 CATGDSPQAHNQPQHF TGTGCCACCGGGGACAGCCCGCAGGCACACAATCAGCCCCAGCATTTT
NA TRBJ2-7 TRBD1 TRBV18 CASSPRDRGEQYF TGTGCCAGCTCACCACGGGACAGGGGCGAGCAGTACTTC
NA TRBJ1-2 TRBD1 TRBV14 CASSRTPGTAAYGYTF TGTGCCAGCAGCCGGACTCCCGGGACAGCAGCCTATGGCTACACCTTC
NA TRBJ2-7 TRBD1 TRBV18 CASSPGTGTYEQYF TGTGCCAGCTCACCAGGGACAGGAACCTACGAGCAGTACTTC
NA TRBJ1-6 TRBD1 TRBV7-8 CASSSGQGRSPLHF TGTGCCAGCAGCTCCGGACAGGGAAGATCACCCCTCCACTTT
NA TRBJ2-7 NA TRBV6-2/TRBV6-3 CASSYFGGPPSEQYF TGTGCCAGCAGTTACTTCGGGGGGCCCCCCAGCGAGCAGTACTTC
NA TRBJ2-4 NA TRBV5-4 CASSVNRDPAKNIQYF TGTGCCAGCAGCGTCAACAGGGACCCAGCCAAAAACATTCAGTACTTC
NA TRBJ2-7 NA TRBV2 CASSVSQTYEQYF TGTGCCAGCAGTGTGTCACAGACCTACGAGCAGTACTTC
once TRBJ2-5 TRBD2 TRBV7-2 CASSLEKRGGVETQYF TGTGCCAGCAGCTTAGAAAAGCGGGGGGGTGTAGAGACCCAGTACTTC
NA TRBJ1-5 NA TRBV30 CAWSVLPREPQHF TGTGCCTGGAGTGTTCTGCCCAGGGAGCCCCAGCATTTT